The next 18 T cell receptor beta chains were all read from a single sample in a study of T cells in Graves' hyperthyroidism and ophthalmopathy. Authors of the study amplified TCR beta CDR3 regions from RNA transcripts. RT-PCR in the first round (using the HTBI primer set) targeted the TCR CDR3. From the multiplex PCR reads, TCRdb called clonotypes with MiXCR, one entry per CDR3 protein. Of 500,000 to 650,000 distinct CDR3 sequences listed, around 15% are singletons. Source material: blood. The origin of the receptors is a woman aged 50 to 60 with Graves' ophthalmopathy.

The CDR3 coding sequence is TGTGCCAGCAGCTATACCCTAGCGTTGGGGACAGATACGCAGTATTTT. The encoded protein is CASSYTLALGTDTQYF. The chain joins TRBV5-6 to TRBJ2-3, with D perhaps matching TRBD2 (6 bases). The CDR3 totals 16 residues. V lost 3 bases and J 3 bases, leaving 17 bases between the germline ends. The V gene's germline CDR1 is SGHDT and CDR2 YYEEEE.

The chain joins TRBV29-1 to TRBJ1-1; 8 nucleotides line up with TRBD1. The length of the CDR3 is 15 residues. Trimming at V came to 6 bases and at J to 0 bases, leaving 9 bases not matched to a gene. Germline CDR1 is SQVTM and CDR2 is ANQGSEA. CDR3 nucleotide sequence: TGCAGCGTCTTCAACGGACAGGGAGTGAACACTGAAGCTTTCTTT. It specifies CSVFNGQGVNTEAFF.

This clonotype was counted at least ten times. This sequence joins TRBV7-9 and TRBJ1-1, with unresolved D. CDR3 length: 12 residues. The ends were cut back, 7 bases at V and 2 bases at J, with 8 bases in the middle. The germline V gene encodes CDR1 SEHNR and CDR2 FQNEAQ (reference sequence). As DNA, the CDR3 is TGTGCCAGCACCAGTAGCAACACTGAAGCTTTCTTT. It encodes CASTSSNTEAFF.

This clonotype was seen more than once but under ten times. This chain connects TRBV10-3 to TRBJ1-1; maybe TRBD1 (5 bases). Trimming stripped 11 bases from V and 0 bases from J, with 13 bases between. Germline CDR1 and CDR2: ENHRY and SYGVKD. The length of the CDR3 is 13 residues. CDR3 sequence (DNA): TGTGCCGCCTCTCGACAGATGAACACTGAAGCTTTCTTT. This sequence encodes CAASRQMNTEAFF.

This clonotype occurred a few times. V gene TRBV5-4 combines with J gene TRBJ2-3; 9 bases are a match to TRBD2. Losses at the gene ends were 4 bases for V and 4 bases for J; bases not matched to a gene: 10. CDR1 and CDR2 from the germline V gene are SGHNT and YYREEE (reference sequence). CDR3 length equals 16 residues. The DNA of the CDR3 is TGTGCCAGCAGCCTCTTTAGCGGGAGCTTCTCAGATACGCAGTATTTT. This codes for CASSLFSGSFSDTQYF.

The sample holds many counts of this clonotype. CDR3 coding DNA: TGTGCCAGCAGCCAAGATGGGACTAGCGGGTACTACGAGCAGTACTTC. Amino acid sequence: CASSQDGTSGYYEQYF. This chain uses TRBV3-1 with TRBJ2-7, with 12 nucleotides matching TRBD2. V lost 0 bases to trimming and J lost 3 bases; unmatched junction nucleotides: 3. The CDR3 spans 16 residues. CDR1 is LGHDT, CDR2 YNNKEL, per germline (reference sequence).

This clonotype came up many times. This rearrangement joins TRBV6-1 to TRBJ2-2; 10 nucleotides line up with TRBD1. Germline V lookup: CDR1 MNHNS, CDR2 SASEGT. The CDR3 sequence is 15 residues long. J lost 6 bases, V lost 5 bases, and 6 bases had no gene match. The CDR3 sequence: CASSRQGAFSGELFF. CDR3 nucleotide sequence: TGTGCCAGCAGTCGACAGGGGGCATTTTCCGGGGAGCTGTTTTTT.

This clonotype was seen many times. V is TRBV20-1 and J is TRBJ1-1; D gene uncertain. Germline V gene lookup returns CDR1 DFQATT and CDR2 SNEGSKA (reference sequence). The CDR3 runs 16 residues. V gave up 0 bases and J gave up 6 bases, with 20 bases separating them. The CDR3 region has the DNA TGCAGTGCTAGAGAGGTCGCCGGGCTATCCTGGGCTGAAGCTTTCTTT. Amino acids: CSAREVAGLSWAEAFF.

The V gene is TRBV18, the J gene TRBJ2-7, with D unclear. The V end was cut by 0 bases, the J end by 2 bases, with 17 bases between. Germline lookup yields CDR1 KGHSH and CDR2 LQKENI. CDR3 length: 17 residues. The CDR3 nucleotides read TGTGCCAGCTCACCACCGATAGGGCCACGACCCGCCTACGAGCAGTACTTC. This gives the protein CASSPPIGPRPAYEQYF.

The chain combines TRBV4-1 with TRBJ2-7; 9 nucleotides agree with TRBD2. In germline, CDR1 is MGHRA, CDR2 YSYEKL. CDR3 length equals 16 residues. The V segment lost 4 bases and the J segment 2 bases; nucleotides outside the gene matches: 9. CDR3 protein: CASSRGGGRGPYEQYF. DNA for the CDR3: TGCGCCAGCAGCCGGGGCGGCGGGAGGGGGCCCTACGAGCAGTACTTC.

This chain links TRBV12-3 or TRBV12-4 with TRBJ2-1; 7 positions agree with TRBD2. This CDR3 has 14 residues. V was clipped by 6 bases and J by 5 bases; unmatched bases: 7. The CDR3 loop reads CASSMGGINNEQFF. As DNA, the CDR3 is TGTGCCAGCAGCATGGGGGGGATCAACAATGAGCAGTTCTTC.

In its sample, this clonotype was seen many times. Here the CDR3 DNA reads TGTGCCAGCTCACCACCCCGGACAGACGCAAATGAGCAGTTCTTC. Its translation: CASSPPRTDANEQFF. The J gene is TRBJ2-1, the V gene TRBV18; tentatively, D is TRBD1 (6 bases). Germline CDR1 is KGHSH and CDR2 is LQKENI. V lost 0 bases to trimming and J lost 7 bases, with 13 bases between them. The CDR3 is 15 residues long.

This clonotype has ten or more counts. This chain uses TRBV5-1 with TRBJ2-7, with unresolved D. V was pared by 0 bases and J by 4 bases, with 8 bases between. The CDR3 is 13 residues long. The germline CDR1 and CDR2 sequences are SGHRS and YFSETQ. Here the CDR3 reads CASSLATEYEQYF. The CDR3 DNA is TGCGCCAGCAGCTTGGCTACAGAGTACGAGCAGTACTTC.

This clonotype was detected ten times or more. The CDR3 protein is CACPRTGTNYGYTF. The CDR3 bases are TGTGCCTGTCCTCGGACAGGGACGAACTATGGCTACACCTTC. V usage is TRBV30 and J usage is TRBJ1-2; 8 positions match TRBD1. The CDR3 covers 14 residues. From germline, CDR1 is GTSNPN and CDR2 SVGIG (reference sequence). The J segment lost 2 bases and the V segment lost 6 bases, leaving 8 bases of the junction unmatched.

Here the CDR3 reads CASSTLQGQPKTDEQYF. In DNA, the CDR3 is TGTGCCAGCAGCACCCTACAGGGGCAACCCAAAACCGACGAGCAGTACTTC. V and J are TRBV27 and TRBJ2-7, with 7 bases aligning to TRBD1. V lost 6 bases, J lost 5 bases, and 19 bases stayed unmatched. Germline CDR1 MNHEY, CDR2 SMNVEV (reference sequence). The CDR3 is made up of 17 amino acids.

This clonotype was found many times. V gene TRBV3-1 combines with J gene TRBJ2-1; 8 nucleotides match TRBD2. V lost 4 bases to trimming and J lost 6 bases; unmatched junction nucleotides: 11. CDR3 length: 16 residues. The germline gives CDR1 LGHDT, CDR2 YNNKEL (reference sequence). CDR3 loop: CASSLRRGLAANEQFF. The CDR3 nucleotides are TGTGCCAGCAGCCTCCGCCGAGGACTAGCTGCCAATGAGCAGTTCTTC.

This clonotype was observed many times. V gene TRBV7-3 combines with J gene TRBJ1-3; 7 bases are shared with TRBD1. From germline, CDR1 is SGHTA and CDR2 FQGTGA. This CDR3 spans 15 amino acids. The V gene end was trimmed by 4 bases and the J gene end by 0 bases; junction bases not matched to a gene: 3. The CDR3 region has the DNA TGTGCCAGCAGCTCGAGACAGGGCTCTGGAAACACCATATATTTT. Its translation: CASSSRQGSGNTIYF.

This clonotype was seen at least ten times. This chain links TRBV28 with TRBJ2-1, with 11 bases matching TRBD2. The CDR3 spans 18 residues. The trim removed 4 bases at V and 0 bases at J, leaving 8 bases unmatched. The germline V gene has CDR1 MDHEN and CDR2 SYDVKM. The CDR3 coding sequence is TGTGCCAGCAGTTATGGACTAGCGGGTGATACCTCCTACAATGAGCAGTTCTTC. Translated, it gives CASSYGLAGDTSYNEQFF.